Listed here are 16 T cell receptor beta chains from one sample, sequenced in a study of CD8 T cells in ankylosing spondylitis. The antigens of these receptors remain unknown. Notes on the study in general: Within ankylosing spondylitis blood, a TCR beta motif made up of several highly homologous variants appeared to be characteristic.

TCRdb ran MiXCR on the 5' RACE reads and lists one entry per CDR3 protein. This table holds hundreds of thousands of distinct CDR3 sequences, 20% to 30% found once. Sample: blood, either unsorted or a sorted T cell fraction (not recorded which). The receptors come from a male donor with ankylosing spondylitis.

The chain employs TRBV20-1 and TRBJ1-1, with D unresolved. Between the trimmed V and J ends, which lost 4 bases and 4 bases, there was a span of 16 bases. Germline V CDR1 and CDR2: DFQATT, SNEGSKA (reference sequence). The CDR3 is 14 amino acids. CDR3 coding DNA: TGCAGTGCTATACCAGCCCTAAGTGCCACTGAAGCTTTCTTT. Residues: CSAIPALSATEAFF.

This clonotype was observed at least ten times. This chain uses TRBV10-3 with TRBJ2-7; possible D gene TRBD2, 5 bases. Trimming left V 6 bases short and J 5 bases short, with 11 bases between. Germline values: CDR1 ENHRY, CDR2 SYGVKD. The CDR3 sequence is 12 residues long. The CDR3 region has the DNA TGTGCCATCAGGTCTCTAGCAAACGAGCAGTACTTC. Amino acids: CAIRSLANEQYF.

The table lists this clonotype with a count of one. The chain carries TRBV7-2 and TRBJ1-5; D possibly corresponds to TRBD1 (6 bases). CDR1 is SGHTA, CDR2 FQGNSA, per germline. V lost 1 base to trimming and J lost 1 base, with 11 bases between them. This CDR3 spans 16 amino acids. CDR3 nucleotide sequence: TGTGCCAGCAGCTTAGAGCAGGGGATGAGCAATCAGCCCCAGCATTTT. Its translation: CASSLEQGMSNQPQHF.

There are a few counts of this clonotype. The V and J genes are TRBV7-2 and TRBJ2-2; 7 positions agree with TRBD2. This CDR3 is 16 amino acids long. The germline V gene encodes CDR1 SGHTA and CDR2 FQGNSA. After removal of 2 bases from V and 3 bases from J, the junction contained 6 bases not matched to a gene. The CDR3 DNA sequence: TGTGCCAGCAGCTTAAGACTAGCTGCAGACACCGGGGAGCTGTTTTTT. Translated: CASSLRLAADTGELFF.

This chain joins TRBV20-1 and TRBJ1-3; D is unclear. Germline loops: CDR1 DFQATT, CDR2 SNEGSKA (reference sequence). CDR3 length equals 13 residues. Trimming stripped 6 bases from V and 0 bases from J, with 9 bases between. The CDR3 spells CSALSVSGNTIYF. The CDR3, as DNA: TGCAGTGCCCTGTCAGTCTCTGGAAACACCATATATTTT.

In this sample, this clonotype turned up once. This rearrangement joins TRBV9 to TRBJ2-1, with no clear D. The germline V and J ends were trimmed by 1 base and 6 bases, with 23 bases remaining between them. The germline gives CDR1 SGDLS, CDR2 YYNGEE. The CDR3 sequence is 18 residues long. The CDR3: CASSVMGNIEGSGNEQFF. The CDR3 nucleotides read TGTGCCAGCAGCGTAATGGGCAACATAGAAGGGTCGGGCAATGAGCAGTTCTTC.

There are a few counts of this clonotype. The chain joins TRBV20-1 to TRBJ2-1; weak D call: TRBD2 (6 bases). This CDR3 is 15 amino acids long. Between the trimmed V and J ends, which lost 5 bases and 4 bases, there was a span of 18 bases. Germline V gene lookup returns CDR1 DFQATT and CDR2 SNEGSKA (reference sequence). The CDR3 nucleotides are TGCAGTGCTCCGAGGAGGGGATCAGTTTACAATGAGCAGTTCTTC. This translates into CSAPRRGSVYNEQFF.

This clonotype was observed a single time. The DNA for the CDR3 is TGCGCCAGCAGCTCGATCAGCGTGACAGGGTTTGAAAAACTGTTTTTT. This encodes CASSSISVTGFEKLFF. The chain carries TRBV4-1 and TRBJ1-4; 7 bases are a match to TRBD1. CDR1 is MGHRA, CDR2 YSYEKL, per germline. Losses at the gene ends were 5 bases for V and 7 bases for J; bases not matched to a gene: 13. The length of the CDR3 is 16 residues.

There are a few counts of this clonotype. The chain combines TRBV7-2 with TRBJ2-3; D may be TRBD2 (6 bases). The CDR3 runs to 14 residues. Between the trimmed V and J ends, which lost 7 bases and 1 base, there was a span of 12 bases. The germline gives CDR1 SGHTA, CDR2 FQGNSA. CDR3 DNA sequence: TGTGCCAGCACCCTGGGGGGTGGCACAGATACGCAGTATTTT. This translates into CASTLGGGTDTQYF.

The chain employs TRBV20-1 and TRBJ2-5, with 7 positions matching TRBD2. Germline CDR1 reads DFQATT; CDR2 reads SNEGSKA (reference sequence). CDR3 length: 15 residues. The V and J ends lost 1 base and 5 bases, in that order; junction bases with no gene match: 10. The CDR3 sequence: CSARAPGGGLETQYF. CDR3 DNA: TGCAGTGCTAGAGCCCCCGGGGGAGGGCTGGAGACCCAGTACTTC.

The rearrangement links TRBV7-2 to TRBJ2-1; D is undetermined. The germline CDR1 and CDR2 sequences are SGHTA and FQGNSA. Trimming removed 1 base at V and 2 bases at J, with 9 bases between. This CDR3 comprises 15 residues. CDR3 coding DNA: TGTGCCAGCAGCTTAGGGTGGGCCCCCTACAATGAGCAGTTCTTC. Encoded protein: CASSLGWAPYNEQFF.

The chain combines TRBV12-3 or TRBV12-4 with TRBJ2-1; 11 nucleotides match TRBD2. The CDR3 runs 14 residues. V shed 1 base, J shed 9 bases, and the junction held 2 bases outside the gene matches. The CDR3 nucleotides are TGTGCCAGCAGTTTAGGTAGCGGGAGGGCTGAGCAGTTCTTC. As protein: CASSLGSGRAEQFF.

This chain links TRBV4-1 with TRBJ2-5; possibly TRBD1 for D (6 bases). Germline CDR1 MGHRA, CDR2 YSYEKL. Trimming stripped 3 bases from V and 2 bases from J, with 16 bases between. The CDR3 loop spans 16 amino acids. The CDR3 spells CASSHPPEQGQETQYF. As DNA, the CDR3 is TGCGCCAGCAGCCACCCCCCGGAGCAGGGGCAAGAGACCCAGTACTTC.

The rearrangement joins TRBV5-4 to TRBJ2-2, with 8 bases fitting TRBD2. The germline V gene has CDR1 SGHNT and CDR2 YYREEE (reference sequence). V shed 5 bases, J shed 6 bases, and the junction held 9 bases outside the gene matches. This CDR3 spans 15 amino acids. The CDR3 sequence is CASSLAGGLPGELFF. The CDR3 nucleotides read TGTGCCAGCAGTCTCGCGGGAGGTCTGCCCGGGGAGCTGTTTTTT.

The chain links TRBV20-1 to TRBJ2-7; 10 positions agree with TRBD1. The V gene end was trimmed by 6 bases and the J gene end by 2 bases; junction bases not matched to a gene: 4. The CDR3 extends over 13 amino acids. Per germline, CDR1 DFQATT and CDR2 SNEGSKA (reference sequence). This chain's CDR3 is CSAVDRGTYEQYV. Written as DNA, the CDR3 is TGCAGTGCAGTGGACAGGGGGACCTACGAGCAGTACGTC.

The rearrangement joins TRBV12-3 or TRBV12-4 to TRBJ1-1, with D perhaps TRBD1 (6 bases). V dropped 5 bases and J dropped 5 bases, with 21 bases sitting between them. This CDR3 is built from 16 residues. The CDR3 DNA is TGTGCCAGCAGTGGGCTCACGCGCAGGGGCCGAACTGAAGCTTTCTTT. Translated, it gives CASSGLTRRGRTEAFF.